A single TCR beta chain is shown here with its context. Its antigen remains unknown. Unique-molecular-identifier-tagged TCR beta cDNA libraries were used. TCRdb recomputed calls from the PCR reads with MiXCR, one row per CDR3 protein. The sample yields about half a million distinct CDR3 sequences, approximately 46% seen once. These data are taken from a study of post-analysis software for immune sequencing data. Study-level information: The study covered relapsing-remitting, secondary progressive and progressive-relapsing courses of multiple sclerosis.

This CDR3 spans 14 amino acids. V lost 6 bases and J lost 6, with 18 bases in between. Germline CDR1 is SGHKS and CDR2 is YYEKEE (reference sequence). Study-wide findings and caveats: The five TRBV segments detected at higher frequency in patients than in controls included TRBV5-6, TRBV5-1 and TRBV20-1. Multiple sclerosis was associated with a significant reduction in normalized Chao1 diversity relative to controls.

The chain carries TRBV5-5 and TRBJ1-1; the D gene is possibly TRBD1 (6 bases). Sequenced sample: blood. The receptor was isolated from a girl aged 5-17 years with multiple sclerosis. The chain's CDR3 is CASTLTFRGPEAFF. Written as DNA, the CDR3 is TGTGCCAGCACACTGACTTTCAGGGGACCTGAAGCTTTCTTT.